This TCR beta chain was documented in a study of human versus mouse CDR3 diversity and MHC coevolution (dated by TCRdb to about 2017). Background for the entire study: The immunoSEQ assay was reported to detect one in 200,000 T cells and to minimize amplification bias from multiplex PCR. Human naive CD4 T cell repertoires served as a reference for TCR selection on multiple MHC II alleles, compared against human-TCR-locus transgenic mice with single MHC II. Across mouse and human samples, each sample had between about 0.6 x 10^7 and 1.7 x 10^7 valid reads. The human cohort was made up of three healthy volunteer blood donors, who at collection were aged 30 to 39, 40 to 50 and 60 to 70, one donor in each range.

The QIAGEN blood and tissue kit was used to extract genomic DNA from sorted cells, and the DNA was quantified on a NanoDrop 1000. The immunoSEQ platform deep sequenced and quantified TCR alpha and beta chains by multiplex PCR of genomic DNA. For the original study's pipeline: Annotation of the TCR sequences relied on IMGT gene and region definitions. Out-of-frame rearrangements were taken as a proxy for the preselection repertoire and were compared with in-frame clonotypes. Repertoire size was estimated with the iCHAO1 estimator supplied with the immunoSEQ platform. A Gini index based on the Lorenz curve was applied to in-frame amino acid clonotypes to measure clonal inequality. The intersect function of the R package tcR was used to count shared clonotypes, and the Jaccard index was used to score similarity. The R prcomp function was used without normalization to run principal component analysis of V, J and V-J usage frequencies. This is the immuneACCESS table as TCRdb keeps it, with only in-frame sequences that have V and J called. A part of the clones is gone; compared with another copy, unresolved V genes explain less than half, and the rest is unexplained. V, J and clone size reflect that table, while D and trimming were determined from the DNA. Here the sample has tens of thousands of clones; roughly 92% occur a single time. Jointly, the top ten make up about 0.14% of the sample.

Naive CD4 T cells, defined as CD45RO-negative and CD62L-positive, were isolated from PBMCs by fluorescence-activated cell sorting. Each donor gave roughly 50 ml of fresh peripheral blood, from which PBMCs were isolated by Ficoll density centrifugation. Sorting was performed on a FACSAria III instrument, with purity above 85% for all samples. Concerning this clone itself: Which antigen it targets is not known. Base qualities are not provided; no much larger clone lies one nucleotide away.

Study-wide conclusions, independent of this receptor: Because human T cells were selected on roughly 6 MHC II alleles, repertoire diversity was not considered directly comparable between humans and mice. On average, humans had more CDR3 deletions and insertions than mice did, pointing to greater exonuclease and TdT activity. The lowest clonal inequality scores among all compared groups were observed in most of the three human donors. The largest TCR beta repertoire according to iCHAO1 estimates belonged to humans, at approximately 1.6 million clonotypes, a result attributed likely to selection by multiple MHC II molecules.

The CDR3 contains 14 residues, cysteine and phenylalanine counted. Only the CDR3 part of the read is kept: 42 bases, read in frame from the first base. From the germline V gene (reference sequence), CDR1 is MNHNY and CDR2 is SVGAGI. Rearrangement joined TRBV6-6 to TRBJ2-5; 7 bases in the middle match TRBD1. The end of the DNA is better explained by TRBJ2-7, so the J call may be wrong. Sequenced sample: naive CD4+ T cells from blood. In light of the paper, this sample's cell subset or site label describes: CD45RO-negative CD62L-positive naive CD4 T cells. The TCR comes from a person between 30 and 69 years old in good health. The nucleotide sequence is TGTGCCAGCAGCATGGACAGGAGCTCCTACGAGCAGTACTTC. Its protein reads: CASSMDRSSYEQYF.